This T cell receptor beta chain was recovered during a study of T cells in Graves' hyperthyroidism and ophthalmopathy. Findings and limits, study-wide: Most thyroid-expanded clonotypes above 0.001 were also found in blood. By a 13 V-J model, ophthalmopathy was set apart from stable hyperthyroidism.

This CDR3 is 16 amino acids long. Per the germline V gene, CDR1 is GTSNPN and CDR2 is SVGIG (reference sequence). V lost 1 base, J lost 8 bases, and 11 bases stayed unmatched. Regions amplified from RNA transcripts were the TCR beta CDR3 regions. When the TCR CDR3 underwent first-round RT-PCR, the HTBI primer set was used. TCRdb used MiXCR to reprocess the multiplex PCR reads, holding one entry per CDR3 protein. Seen here are 370,000 or so distinct CDR3 sequences, approximately 15% observed once, and the top ten hold approximately 30%. This clonotype was seen at least ten times. Its specificity is not known. Clinical symptoms, serum thyroxine, TRAb, thyroid ultrasound and orbital computed tomography informed diagnoses.

The V call is TRBV30, the J call TRBJ1-2; 12 positions agree with TRBD1. Sequenced sample: blood. This clonotype originated in a woman in her late teens or twenties with Graves' hyperthyroidism that later progressed to Graves' ophthalmopathy. This CDR3 is CAWSALAGTGGKGYTF. The DNA of the CDR3 is TGTGCCTGGAGTGCCCTCGCCGGGACAGGGGGCAAGGGCTACACCTTC. Together with reference TRBV30 and TRBJ1-2, the CDR3 gives the full variable domain: SQTIHQWPATLVQPVGSPLSLECTVEGTSNPNLYWYRQAAGRGLQLLFYSVGIGQISSEVPQNLSASRPQDRQFILSSKKLLLSDSGFYLCAWSALAGTGGKGYTFGSGTRLTVV.